These T cell receptor beta chains were read from a single sample in a study of blood T cell repertoires in COVID-19. Some clones are missing from TCRdb's copy, which holds only in-frame ones; the method was immunoSEQ multiplex PCR. Here the sample spans 30,000 to 45,000 clones, around 90% being singletons. Sequences were obtained from peripheral blood. These receptors all stem from a human donor in a cohort sampled during active COVID-19. Each CDR3 is given with its conserved first and last residue. D genes are given only for firm matches. Rows may omit the clone size; those that give it use once, few, many or a size class.

>TRBJ2-5|-|TRBV10-3|-
TGTGCCATCAGTGCCCGAGAACTTGGAGAGACCCAGTACTTC
CAISARELGETQYF
>TRBJ2-2|-|TRBV27|-
TGTGCCAGCAGTACCCAGGGGCGGCTGTTTTTT
CASSTQGRLFF
>TRBJ2-5|-|TRBV7-5|-
TGTGCCAGAAGCATTCTACGGGACAGTCAAGAGACCCAGTACTTC
CARSILRDSQETQYF
>TRBJ1-2|TRBD1|TRBV7-9|few
TGTGCCAGCAGCTTAGAAGGACAGGGCAGAAGCTACACCTTC
CASSLEGQGRSYTF
>TRBJ1-1|TRBD1|TRBV7-8|-
TGTGCCAGCACCCTATCGACAGGGGGCACTGAAGCTTTCTTT
CASTLSTGGTEAFF
>TRBJ2-7|TRBD1|TRBV6-5|-
TGTGCCAGCAGTTACCAGGGGGCCTACGAGCAGTACTTC
CASSYQGAYEQYF
>TRBJ2-7|-|TRBV12-3/TRBV12-4|-
TGTGCCAGCAGTCCGGACACGAGAGAGCAGTACTTC
CASSPDTREQYF
>TRBJ1-6|TRBD1|TRBV30|few
TGTGCCTGGAGTGTGCCCGGGACAGGGGGTAATTCACCCCTCCACTTT
CAWSVPGTGGNSPLHF
>TRBJ1-3|-|TRBV11-3|-
TGTGCCAGCAGTGGCGGGAACTCTGGAAACACCATATATTTT
CASSGGNSGNTIYF
>TRBJ1-3|TRBD1|TRBV29-1|once
TGCAGCGTGCATGGGACAGACTCTGGAAACACCATATATTTT
CSVHGTDSGNTIYF
>TRBJ1-6|TRBD1|TRBV2|few
TGTGCCAGCAGGACAGGGCGCTCCTATAATTCACCCCTCCACTTT
CASRTGRSYNSPLHF
>TRBJ1-2|-|TRBV4-3|-
TGCGCCAGCAGCCAAGGACTAACTAACTATGGCTACACCTTC
CASSQGLTNYGYTF
>TRBJ1-2|-|TRBV4-1|-
TGCGCCAGCAGCCAAGATCAGGCAGTAGGAGGCTACACCTTC
CASSQDQAVGGYTF
>TRBJ2-1|TRBD1|TRBV5-1|-
TGCGCCAGCAGCTCCGGGACAGTGGGCAATGAGCAGTTCTTC
CASSSGTVGNEQFF
>TRBJ2-7|-|TRBV19|-
TGTGCCAGTAGAGACACAGGGCGCGGGGGCGAGCAGTACTTC
CASRDTGRGGEQYF
>TRBJ2-2|TRBD2|TRBV2|few
TGTGCCAGCTCAGACCTGGCGGGGGCGAACACCGGGGAGCTGTTTTTT
CASSDLAGANTGELFF
>TRBJ2-2|TRBD2|TRBV10-3|once
TGTGCCATCAGTGACCGAACTAGCGGCCCCGGGGAGCTGTTTTTT
CAISDRTSGPGELFF
>TRBJ2-7|-|TRBV5-4|once
TGTGCCAGCAGCTTGGGCCAGGGCTTTACCTACGAGCAGTACTTC
CASSLGQGFTYEQYF
>TRBJ1-1|TRBD1|TRBV7-9|-
TGTGCCAGCAGCTTGCACGGGACAGGGCCGGGGAACACTGAAGCTTTCTTT
CASSLHGTGPGNTEAFF
>TRBJ1-2|TRBD1|TRBV2|-
TGTGCCAGCCGGGGGACAGGGAGAAGCTATGGCTACACCTTC
CASRGTGRSYGYTF
>TRBJ2-6|-|TRBV19|-
TGTGCCAGTAGTATCGACAGCTCTGGGGCCAACGTCCTGACTTTC
CASSIDSSGANVLTF
>TRBJ2-3|-|TRBV5-1|-
TGCGCCAGCAGCCCCCAGGGTCGACAGACAGATACGCAGTATTTT
CASSPQGRQTDTQYF
>TRBJ2-1|TRBD2|TRBV2|-
TGTGCCAGCAGAGCCTCTAGCGGGGGGGCCGATGAGCAGTTCTTC
CASRASSGGADEQFF
>TRBJ2-7|TRBD2|TRBV7-2|-
TGTGCCAGCAGCAGACTAGCTAGGTACGAGCAGTACTTC
CASSRLARYEQYF
>TRBJ1-1|TRBD1|TRBV19|once
TGTGCCAGTAGTGTGGACAGGGGGAACACTGAAGCTTTCTTT
CASSVDRGNTEAFF
>TRBJ1-6|-|TRBV9|-
TGTGCCAGCAGGGGTGGGGCCCTTGACTATAATTCACCCCTCCACTTT
CASRGGALDYNSPLHF
>TRBJ2-7|TRBD1|TRBV28|-
TGTGCCACCACGGGACAGGGGACCAACCTTGCCTACGAGCAGTACTTC
CATTGQGTNLAYEQYF
>TRBJ1-5|-|TRBV5-1|-
TGCGCCAGCAGCTACGAGGGATTGGAGCCCCAGCATTTT
CASSYEGLEPQHF
>TRBJ2-3|-|TRBV7-2|-
TGTGCCAGCAGTTCCCTAGATACGCAGTATTTT
CASSSLDTQYF
>TRBJ1-4|-|TRBV18|-
TGTGCCAGCTCAACGGGTCTCCAGGGAGAAAAACTGTTTTTT
CASSTGLQGEKLFF
>TRBJ2-1|-|TRBV29-1|-
TGCAGCGCCGGGATATCTAGCAATGAGCAGTTCTTC
CSAGISSNEQFF
>TRBJ2-6|TRBD1|TRBV28|-
TGTGCCAGCAGTATTGGGGACAGGTCTGGGGCCAACGTCCTGACTTTC
CASSIGDRSGANVLTF
>TRBJ2-4|-|TRBV9|-
TGTGCCAGCAGCGTCTCAGGGACCAAAAACATTCAGTACTTC
CASSVSGTKNIQYF
>TRBJ2-6|-|TRBV6-5|-
TGTGCCAGCAGTACCGGGACAACTGGGGCCAACGTCCTGACTTTC
CASSTGTTGANVLTF
>TRBJ2-1|TRBD2|TRBV5-1|-
TGCGCCAGCAGCCCTGGGGAGGGGTACAATGAGCAGTTCTTC
CASSPGEGYNEQFF
>TRBJ2-2|-|TRBV30|medium-sized
TGTGCCTGGACGAGTCGAGCGAGGGACACCGGGGAGCTGTTTTTT
CAWTSRARDTGELFF
>TRBJ2-1|TRBD1|TRBV7-6|-
TGTGCCAGCAGCTTAGACAGGGGGTCCTACAATGAGCAGTTCTTC
CASSLDRGSYNEQFF